This TCR beta chain was sequenced in a study of T cell responses to AZD1222 COVID-19 vaccine (dated by TCRdb to about 2021). Study-wide context: Because spike-specific TCR depth and breadth did not differ between the two schedules, AZD1222 recipients who got a second dose at roughly 4 weeks were pooled with those who got a second dose at roughly 12 weeks. TCR sequencing was performed for 230 to 250 trial participants, of whom about 200 were given two doses of AZD1222 and some 26 were given two doses of MenACWY control vaccine. Trial participants were enrolled by age into subgroups of 18-55, 56-69 and 70-plus years, and around 140, 26 and 57 TCR-sequenced participants, respectively, were included in these subgroups. Findings and caveats that apply to the study as a whole: Reportedly, close to half of the unique spike-specific TCRs recognized epitopes lying outside the regions that are mutated in the B.1.351 and B.1.1.7 variants. Because no samples from the day 14 peak response were available, repertoires could be characterized only after the peak T cell response. Conclusions about previously exposed vaccinees were limited because only six or seven AZD1222 recipients were SARS-CoV-2 seropositive at baseline. The whole spike protein was spanned by vaccine-associated CD4 TCRs, and dominant responses were seen in regions 160-218 and 743-854. Participants were mostly white British and included more females than males, and it was suggested by the authors that clonal diversity may have been underestimated. After two AZD1222 doses, both the breadth and the depth of spike-specific TCRs were significantly higher than at day 0 and than in MenACWY recipients. The 56-69-year group was small, and its depth increase did not reach significance, likely because of low power.

The CDR3 regions of human TCRbeta chains were analyzed by immunosequencing. Turning to the authors' computational methods: Repertoire TCRs were matched against a reference library of SARS-CoV-2-specific TCRs generated with the MIRA antigen-specificity platform. Breadth meant the fraction of unique TCRs that were SARS-CoV-2-associated, whereas depth meant the fraction of total T cells that were SARS-CoV-2-associated. Each spike-specific TCR was assigned to its reactive spike region and to a CD4 or CD8 class using the MIRA data. Log10-transformed breadth and depth values were compared by one-way ANOVA with Sidak's multiple comparisons tests. TCRdb mirrors the immuneACCESS table, restricted to in-frame sequences. Some clones are absent from its copies; in checked studies, under half trace to an unresolved V gene, and the reason for the others is unknown. Clonal size and the V and J genes are those of that table, whereas D and trimming came from the DNA. The sample table records some 140,000 clones; approximately 90% of these occur just once. Jointly, the top ten make up roughly 2% of the sample.

Concerning this clone itself: Its target antigen remains unknown. Mismatch with germline at one junction end may stem from a read error.

The CDR3 numbers 15 residues from cysteine through phenylalanine. Only the CDR3 DNA is retained, 45 bases long and in frame from the first base. CDR1 and CDR2, looked up from the germline V gene (reference sequence), are PRHDT and FYEKMQ. Taken with the paper, the label for time point translates to: baseline before first vaccination. Vaccinee samples came from UK trials COV001 and COV002, including a single-blind randomized controlled phase 2/3 trial of AZD1222 (ChAdOx1 nCoV-19) in healthy adults. For TCRbeta chain sequencing, PBMC samples were collected from trial participants at day 0 and at day 28 after the second dose.

The sequence joins TRBV13 to TRBJ2-7; 7 middle bases align to TRBD2. The source material was peripheral blood, sampled on day 0 of AZD1222 vaccination. The sequence was obtained from an adult in good health. The bases are TGTGCCAGCAGCCTAGGGAGGGGTCGGTCCTACGAGCAGTACTTC. This yields the protein CASSLGRGRSYEQYF.